This TCR beta chain came from a study of identical twins. A few counts support this clonotype. Its cognate antigen is unknown. The V gene end was trimmed by 3 bases and the J gene end by 5 bases; junction bases not matched to a gene: 9. CDR3 size: 15 residues. Germline assignment: CDR1 LGHNT and CDR2 FRNRAP. Each cDNA held unique molecular identifiers, and template switching gave it a universal primer site. One entry per CDR3 protein results from TCRdb running MiXCR on the 5' RACE reads. The sample lists about 530,000 distinct CDR3 sequences, around 20% occurring once. Notes on the study in general: While abundant cord blood beta clonotypes carried fewer insertions, memory repertoires showed no such pattern.

Donors were all healthy Caucasians. The sample was also linked to a second study, of yellow fever vaccine responses in identical twins.

This rearrangement joins TRBV12-5 to TRBJ2-5; 7 bases agree with TRBD2. The specimen sequenced was CD4+ T cells sorted from blood. This sequence originates from a woman between 18 and 29 years old in good health. Here the CDR3 reads CASGFGGSQEETQYF. CDR3 sequence (DNA): TGTGCTAGTGGTTTTGGCGGGAGCCAGGAGGAGACCCAGTACTTC.